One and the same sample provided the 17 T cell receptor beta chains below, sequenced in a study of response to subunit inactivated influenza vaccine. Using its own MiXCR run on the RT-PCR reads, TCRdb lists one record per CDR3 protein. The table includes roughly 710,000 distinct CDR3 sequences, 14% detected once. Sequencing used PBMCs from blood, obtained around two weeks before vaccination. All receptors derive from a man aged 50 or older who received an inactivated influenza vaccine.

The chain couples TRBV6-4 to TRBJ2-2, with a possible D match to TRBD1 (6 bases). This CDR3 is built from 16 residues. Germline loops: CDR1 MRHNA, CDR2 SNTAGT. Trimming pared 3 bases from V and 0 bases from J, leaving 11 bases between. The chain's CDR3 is CASSEGGQPNTGELFF. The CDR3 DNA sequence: TGTGCCAGCAGTGAGGGTGGACAGCCGAACACCGGGGAGCTGTTTTTT.

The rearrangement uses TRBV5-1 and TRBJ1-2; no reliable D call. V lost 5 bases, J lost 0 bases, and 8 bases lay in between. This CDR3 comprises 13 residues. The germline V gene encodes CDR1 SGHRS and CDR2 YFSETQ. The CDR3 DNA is TGCGCCAGCAGACAGCGAGCTAACTATGGCTACACCTTC. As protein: CASRQRANYGYTF.

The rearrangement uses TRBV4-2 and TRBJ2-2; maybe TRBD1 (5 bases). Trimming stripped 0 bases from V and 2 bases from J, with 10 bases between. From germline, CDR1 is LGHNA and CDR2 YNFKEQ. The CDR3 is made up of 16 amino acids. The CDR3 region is CASSQDRQGNTGELFF. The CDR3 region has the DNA TGTGCCAGCAGCCAAGACCGGCAGGGAAACACCGGGGAGCTGTTTTTT.

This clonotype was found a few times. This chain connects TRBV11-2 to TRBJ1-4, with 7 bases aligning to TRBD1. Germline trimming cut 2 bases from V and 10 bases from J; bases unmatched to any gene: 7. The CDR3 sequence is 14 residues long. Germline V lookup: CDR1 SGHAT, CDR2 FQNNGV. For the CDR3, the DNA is TGTGCCAGCAGCTTATCCCACCCAGGGGGAAAACTGTTTTTT. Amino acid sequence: CASSLSHPGGKLFF.

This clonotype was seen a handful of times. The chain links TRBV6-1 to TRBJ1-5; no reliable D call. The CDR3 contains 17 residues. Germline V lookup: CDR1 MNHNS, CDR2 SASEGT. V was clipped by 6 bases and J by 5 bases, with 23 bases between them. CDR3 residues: CASRERRLGHPHQPQHF. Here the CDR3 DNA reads TGTGCCAGCAGGGAACGCCGCTTAGGGCACCCGCATCAGCCCCAGCATTTT.

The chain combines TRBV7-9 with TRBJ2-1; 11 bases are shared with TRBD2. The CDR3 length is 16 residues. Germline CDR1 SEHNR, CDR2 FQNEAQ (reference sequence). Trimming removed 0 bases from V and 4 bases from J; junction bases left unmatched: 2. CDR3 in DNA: TGTGCCAGCAGCTTAGCTCTAGCGGGAGGTTACAATGAGCAGTTCTTC. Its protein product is CASSLALAGGYNEQFF.

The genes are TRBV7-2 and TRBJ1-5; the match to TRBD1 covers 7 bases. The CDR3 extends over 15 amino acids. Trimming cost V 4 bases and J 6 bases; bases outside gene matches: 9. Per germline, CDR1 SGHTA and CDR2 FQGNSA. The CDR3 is CASSSSQDRAQPQHF. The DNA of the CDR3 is TGTGCCAGCAGCTCATCCCAAGACAGGGCTCAGCCCCAGCATTTT.

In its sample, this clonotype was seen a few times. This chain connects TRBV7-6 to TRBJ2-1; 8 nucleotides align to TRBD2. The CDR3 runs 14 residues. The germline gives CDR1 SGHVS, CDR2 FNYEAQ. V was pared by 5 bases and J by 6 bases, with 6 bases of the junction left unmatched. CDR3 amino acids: CASSRTSFANEQFF. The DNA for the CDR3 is TGTGCCAGCAGCCGGACTAGCTTTGCCAATGAGCAGTTCTTC.

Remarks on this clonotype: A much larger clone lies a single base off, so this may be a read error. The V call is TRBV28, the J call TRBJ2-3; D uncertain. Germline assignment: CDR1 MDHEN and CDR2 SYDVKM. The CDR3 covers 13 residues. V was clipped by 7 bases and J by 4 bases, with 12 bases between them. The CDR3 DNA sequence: TGTGCCAGCATCTCCGGTTCCGCAGATACGCAGTATTTT. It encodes CASISGSADTQYF.

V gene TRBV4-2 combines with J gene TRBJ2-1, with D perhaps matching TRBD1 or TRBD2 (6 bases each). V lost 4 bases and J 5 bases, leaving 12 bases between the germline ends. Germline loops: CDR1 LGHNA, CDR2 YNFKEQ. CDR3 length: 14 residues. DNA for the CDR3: TGTGCCAGCAGCCGGAGGGGGTCCCACAATGAGCAGTTCTTC. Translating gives CASSRRGSHNEQFF.

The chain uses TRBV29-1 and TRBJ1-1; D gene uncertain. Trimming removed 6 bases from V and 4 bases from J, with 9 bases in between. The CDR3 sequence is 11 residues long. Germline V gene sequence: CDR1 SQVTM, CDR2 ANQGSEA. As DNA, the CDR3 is TGCAGCGTAGGGCGGGGCACTGAAGCTTTCTTT. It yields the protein CSVGRGTEAFF. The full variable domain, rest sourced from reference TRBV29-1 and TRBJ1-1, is SAVISQKPSRDICQRGTSLTIQCQVDSQVTMMFWYRQQPGQSLTLIATANQGSEATYESGFVIDKFPISRPNLTFSTLTVSNMSPEDSSIYLCSVGRGTEAFFGQGTRLTVV.

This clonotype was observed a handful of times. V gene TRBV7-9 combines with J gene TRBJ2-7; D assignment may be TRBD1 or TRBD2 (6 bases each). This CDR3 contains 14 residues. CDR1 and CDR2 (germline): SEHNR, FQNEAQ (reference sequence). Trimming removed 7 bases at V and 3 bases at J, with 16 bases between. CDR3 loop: CASTPGGDNYEQYF. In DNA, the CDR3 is TGTGCCAGCACCCCTGGAGGGGACAACTACGAGCAGTACTTC.

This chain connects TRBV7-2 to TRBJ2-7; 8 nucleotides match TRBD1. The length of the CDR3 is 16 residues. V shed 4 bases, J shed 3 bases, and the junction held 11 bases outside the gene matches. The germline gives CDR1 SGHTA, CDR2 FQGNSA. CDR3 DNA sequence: TGTGCCAGCAGCTCGTGGGGAACTGGACAGGGCTACGAGCAGTACTTC. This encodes CASSSWGTGQGYEQYF.

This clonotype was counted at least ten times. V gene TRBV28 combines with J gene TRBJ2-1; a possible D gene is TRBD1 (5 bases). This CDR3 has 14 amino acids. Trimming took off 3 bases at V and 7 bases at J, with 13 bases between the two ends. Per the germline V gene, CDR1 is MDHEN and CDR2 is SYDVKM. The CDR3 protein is CASSFWQQGNEQFF. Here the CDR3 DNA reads TGTGCCAGCAGTTTTTGGCAGCAGGGAAATGAGCAGTTCTTC.

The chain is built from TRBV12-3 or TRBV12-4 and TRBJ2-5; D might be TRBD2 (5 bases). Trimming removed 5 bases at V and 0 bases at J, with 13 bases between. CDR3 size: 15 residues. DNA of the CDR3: TGTGCCAGCAGTACTGGACTGGCCAACCAAGAGACCCAGTACTTC. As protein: CASSTGLANQETQYF.

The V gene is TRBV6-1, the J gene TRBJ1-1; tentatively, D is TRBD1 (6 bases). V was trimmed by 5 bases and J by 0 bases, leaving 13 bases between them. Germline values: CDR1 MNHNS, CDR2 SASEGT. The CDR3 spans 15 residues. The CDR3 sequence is CASSPQTGMNTEAFF. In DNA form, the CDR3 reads TGTGCCAGCAGTCCCCAGACAGGAATGAACACTGAAGCTTTCTTT.

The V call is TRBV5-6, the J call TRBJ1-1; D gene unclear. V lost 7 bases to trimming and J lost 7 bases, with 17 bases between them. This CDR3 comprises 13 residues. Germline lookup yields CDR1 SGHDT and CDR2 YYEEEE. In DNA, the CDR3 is TGTGCCAGCGGATTCCCCAGCCGGCGTGAAGCTTTCTTT. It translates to CASGFPSRREAFF.